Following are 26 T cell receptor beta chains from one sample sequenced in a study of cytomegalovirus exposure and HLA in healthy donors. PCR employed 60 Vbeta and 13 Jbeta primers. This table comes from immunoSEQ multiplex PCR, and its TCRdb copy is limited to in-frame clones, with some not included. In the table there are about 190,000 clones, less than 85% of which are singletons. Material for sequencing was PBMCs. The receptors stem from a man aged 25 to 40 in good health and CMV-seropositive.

The CDR3 loop is CASSTRGFRTGNEQFF. CDR3 nucleotide sequence: TGTGCCAGCAGCACAAGGGGGTTCCGAACGGGCAATGAGCAGTTCTTC. The J gene is TRBJ2-1, the V gene TRBV27; D is possibly TRBD1 (6 bases). Trimming removed 6 bases at V and 6 bases at J, with 21 bases between. This CDR3 comprises 16 residues. From germline, CDR1 is MNHEY and CDR2 SMNVEV (reference sequence).

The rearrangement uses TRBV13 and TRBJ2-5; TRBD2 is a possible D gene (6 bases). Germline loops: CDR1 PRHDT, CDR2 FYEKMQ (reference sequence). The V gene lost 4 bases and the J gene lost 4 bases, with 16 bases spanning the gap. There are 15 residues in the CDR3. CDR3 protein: CASSSRGEGGETQYF. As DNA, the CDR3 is TGTGCCAGCAGCTCTCGAGGAGAGGGAGGAGAGACCCAGTACTTC.

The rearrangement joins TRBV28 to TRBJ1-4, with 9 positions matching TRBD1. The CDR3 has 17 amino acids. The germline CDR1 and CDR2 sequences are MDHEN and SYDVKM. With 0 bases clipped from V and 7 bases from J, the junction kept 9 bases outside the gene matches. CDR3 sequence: CASSLWPRQGGPEKLFF. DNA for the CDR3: TGTGCCAGCAGTTTATGGCCCCGACAGGGGGGACCTGAAAAACTGTTTTTT.

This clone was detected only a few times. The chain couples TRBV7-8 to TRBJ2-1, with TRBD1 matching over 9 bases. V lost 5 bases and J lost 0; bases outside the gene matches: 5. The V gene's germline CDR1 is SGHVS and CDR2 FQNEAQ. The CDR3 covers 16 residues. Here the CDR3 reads CASSKTGGSSYNEQFF. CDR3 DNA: TGTGCCAGCAGCAAGACAGGGGGAAGCTCCTACAATGAGCAGTTCTTC. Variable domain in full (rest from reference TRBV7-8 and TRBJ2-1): GAGVSQSPRYKVAKRGQDVALRCDPISGHVSLFWYQQALGQGPEFLTYFQNEAQLDKSGLPSDRFFAERPEGSVSTLKIQRTQQEDSAVYLCASSKTGGSSYNEQFFGPGTRLTVL.

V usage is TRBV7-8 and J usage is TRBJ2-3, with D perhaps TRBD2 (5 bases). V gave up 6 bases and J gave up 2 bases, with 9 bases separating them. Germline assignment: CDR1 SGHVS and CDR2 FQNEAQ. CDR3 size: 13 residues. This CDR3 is CASRGRPTDTQYF. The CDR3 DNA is TGTGCCAGCAGGGGGAGACCCACAGATACGCAGTATTTT.

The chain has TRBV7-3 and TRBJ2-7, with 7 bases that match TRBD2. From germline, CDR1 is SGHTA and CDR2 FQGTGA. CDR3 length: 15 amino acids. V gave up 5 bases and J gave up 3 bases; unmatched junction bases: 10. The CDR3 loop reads CASSPSRGLLYEQYF. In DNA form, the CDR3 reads TGTGCCAGCAGCCCCTCACGGGGACTACTCTACGAGCAGTACTTC.

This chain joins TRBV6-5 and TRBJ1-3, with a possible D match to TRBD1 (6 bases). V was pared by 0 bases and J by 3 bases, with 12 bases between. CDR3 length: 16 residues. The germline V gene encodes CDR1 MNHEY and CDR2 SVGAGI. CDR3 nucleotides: TGTGCCAGCAGTTACTCATGGGGGCACAGTGGAAACACCATATATTTT. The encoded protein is CASSYSWGHSGNTIYF.

The CDR3 DNA sequence: TGCAGCGCCCGGTCGGGGGGACGCACCGGGGAGCTGTTTTTT. Translated, it gives CSARSGGRTGELFF. The chain couples TRBV29-1 to TRBJ2-2; 7 nucleotides align to TRBD2. Germline assignment: CDR1 SQVTM and CDR2 ANQGSEA. CDR3 length: 14 amino acids. With V trimmed by 7 bases and J by 4 bases, 9 bases remained unmatched.

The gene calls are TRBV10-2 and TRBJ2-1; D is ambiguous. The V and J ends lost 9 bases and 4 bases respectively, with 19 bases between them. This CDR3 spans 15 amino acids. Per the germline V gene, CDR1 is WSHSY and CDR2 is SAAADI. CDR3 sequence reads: CASRPYSLPYNEQFF. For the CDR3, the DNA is TGCGCCAGTCGCCCCTACTCCTTACCGTACAATGAGCAGTTCTTC.

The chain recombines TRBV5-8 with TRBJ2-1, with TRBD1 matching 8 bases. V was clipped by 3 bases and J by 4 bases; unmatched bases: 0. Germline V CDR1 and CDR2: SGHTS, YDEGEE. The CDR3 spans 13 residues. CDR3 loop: CASSWTGYNEQFF. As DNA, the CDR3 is TGTGCCAGCAGCTGGACAGGGTACAATGAGCAGTTCTTC.

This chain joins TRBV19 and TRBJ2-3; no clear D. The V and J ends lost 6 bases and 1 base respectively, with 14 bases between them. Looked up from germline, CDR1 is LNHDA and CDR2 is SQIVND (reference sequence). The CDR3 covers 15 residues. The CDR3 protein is CASSAGSAGTDTQYF. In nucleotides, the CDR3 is TGTGCCAGTAGCGCCGGGTCTGCGGGCACAGATACGCAGTATTTT. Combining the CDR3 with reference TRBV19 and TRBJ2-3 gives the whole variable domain DGGITQSPKYLFRKEGQNVTLSCEQNLNHDAMYWYRQDPGQGLRLIYYSQIVNDFQKGDIAEGYSVSREKKESFPLTVTSAQKNPTAFYLCASSAGSAGTDTQYFGPGTRLTVL.

The CDR3 DNA is TGTGCCAGCAGCTCCTTAGGGGGGGTTGCGGGAAGGGGGCAAGAGACCCAGTACTTC. Translation: CASSSLGGVAGRGQETQYF. J is TRBJ2-5 and V is TRBV7-9, with D possibly being TRBD2 (7 bases). The CDR3 contains 19 residues. Between the trimmed V and J ends, which lost 4 bases and 2 bases, there was a span of 26 bases. The germline gives CDR1 SEHNR, CDR2 FQNEAQ (reference sequence).

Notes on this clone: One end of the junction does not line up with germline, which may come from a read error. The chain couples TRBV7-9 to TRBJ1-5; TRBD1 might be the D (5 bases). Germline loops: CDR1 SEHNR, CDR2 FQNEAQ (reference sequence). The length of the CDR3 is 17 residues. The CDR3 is CASSLAPGMWSNQPQHF. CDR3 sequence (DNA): TGTGCCAGCAGCCTAGCACCAGGGATGTGGAGCAATCAGCCCCAGCATTTT.

The DNA of the CDR3 is TGTGCCAGCAGCATGGGACTACAGAACACCGGGGAGCTGTTTTTT. Its translation: CASSMGLQNTGELFF. The rearrangement joins TRBV25-1 to TRBJ2-2; TRBD2 matches 7 bases. V was pared by 6 bases and J by 1 base, with 5 bases of the junction left unmatched. This CDR3 has 15 amino acids. Per germline, CDR1 MGHDK and CDR2 SYGVNS.

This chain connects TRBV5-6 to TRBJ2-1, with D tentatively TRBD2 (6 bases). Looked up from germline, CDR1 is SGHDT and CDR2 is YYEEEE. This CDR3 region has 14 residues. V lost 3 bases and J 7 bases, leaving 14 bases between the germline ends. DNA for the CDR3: TGTGCCAGCAGCTGGAGGGACGGTCCTAATGAGCAGTTCTTC. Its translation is CASSWRDGPNEQFF.

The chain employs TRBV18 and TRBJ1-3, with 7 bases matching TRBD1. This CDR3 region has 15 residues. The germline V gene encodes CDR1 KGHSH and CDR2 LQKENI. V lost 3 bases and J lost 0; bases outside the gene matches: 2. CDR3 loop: CASSPGQSSGNTIYF. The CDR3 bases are TGTGCCAGCTCACCGGGACAGAGCTCTGGAAACACCATATATTTT.

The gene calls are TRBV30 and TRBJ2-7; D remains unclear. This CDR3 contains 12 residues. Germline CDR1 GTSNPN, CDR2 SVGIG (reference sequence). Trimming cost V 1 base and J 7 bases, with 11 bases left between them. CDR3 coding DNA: TGTGCCTGGAGTGGACCAGTGCGGGAGCAGTACTTC. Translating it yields CAWSGPVREQYF.

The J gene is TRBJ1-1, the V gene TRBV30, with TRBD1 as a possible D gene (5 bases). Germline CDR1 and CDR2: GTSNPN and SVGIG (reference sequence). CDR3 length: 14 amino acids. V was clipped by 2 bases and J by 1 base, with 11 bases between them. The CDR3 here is CAWSRSDRNTEAFF. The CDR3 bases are TGTGCCTGGAGTCGAAGCGACAGGAACACTGAAGCTTTCTTT.

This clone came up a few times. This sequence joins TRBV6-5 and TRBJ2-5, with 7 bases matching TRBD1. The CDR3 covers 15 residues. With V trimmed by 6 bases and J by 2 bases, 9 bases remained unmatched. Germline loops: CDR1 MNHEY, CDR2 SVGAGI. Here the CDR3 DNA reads TGTGCCAGCAGCCGAGAGGGGGCTATGCAAGAGACCCAGTACTTC. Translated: CASSREGAMQETQYF.

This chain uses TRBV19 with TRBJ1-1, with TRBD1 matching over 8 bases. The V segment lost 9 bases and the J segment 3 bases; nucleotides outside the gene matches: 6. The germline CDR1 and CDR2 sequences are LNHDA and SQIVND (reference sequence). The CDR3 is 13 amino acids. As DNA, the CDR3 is TGTGCCAGCCGGACAGGGAGGGACACTGAAGCTTTCTTT. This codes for CASRTGRDTEAFF. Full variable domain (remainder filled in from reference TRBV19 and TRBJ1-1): DGGITQSPKYLFRKEGQNVTLSCEQNLNHDAMYWYRQDPGQGLRLIYYSQIVNDFQKGDIAEGYSVSREKKESFPLTVTSAQKNPTAFYLCASRTGRDTEAFFGQGTRLTVV.

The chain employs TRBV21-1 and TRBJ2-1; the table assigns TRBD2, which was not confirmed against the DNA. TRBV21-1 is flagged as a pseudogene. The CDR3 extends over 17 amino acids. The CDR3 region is CASSKAVAGRTYNEQFF. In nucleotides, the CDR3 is TGTGCCAGCAGCAAAGCGGTGGCGGGACGCACCTACAATGAGCAGTTCTTC.

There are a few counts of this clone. The CDR3 spells CASSRTSGSTDTQYF. The DNA of the CDR3 is TGTGCCAGTAGCAGGACTAGCGGTTCCACAGATACGCAGTATTTT. V is TRBV19 and J is TRBJ2-3; TRBD2 matches at 10 bases. Germline CDR1 LNHDA, CDR2 SQIVND (reference sequence). J was trimmed by 2 bases and V by 6 bases; bases with no gene match: 5. The CDR3 runs 15 residues.

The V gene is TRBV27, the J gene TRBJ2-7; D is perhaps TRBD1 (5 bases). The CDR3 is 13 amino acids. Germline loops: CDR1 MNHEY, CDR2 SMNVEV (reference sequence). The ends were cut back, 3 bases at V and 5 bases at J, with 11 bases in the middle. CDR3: CASSLGRANEQYF. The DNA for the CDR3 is TGTGCCAGCAGTTTGGGCAGGGCGAACGAGCAGTACTTC.

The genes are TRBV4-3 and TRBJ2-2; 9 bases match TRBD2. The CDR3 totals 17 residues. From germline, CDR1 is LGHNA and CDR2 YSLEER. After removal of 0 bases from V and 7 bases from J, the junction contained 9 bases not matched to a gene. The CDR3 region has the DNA TGCGCCAGCAGCCAAGAGTATGGCGGGAGGGGGAGCGGGGAGCTGTTTTTT. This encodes CASSQEYGGRGSGELFF.

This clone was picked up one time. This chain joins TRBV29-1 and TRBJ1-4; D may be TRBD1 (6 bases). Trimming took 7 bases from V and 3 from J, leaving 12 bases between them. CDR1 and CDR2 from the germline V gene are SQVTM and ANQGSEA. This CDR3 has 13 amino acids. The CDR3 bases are TGCAGCGCCTTAGGACAGTCTAATGAAAAACTGTTTTTT. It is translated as CSALGQSNEKLFF.

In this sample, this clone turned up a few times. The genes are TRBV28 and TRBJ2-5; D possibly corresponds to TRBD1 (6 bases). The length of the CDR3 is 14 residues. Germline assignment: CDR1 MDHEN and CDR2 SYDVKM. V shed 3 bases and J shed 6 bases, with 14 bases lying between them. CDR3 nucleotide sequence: TGTGCCAGCAGTTTGGCAGGGGCGATGAAGACCCAGTACTTC. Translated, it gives CASSLAGAMKTQYF.